The 29 T cell receptor beta chains presented below share a single source sample, sequenced in a study of T cells after posttransplantation cyclophosphamide. Generated by immunoSEQ multiplex PCR, the TCRdb table keeps only in-frame clones and is missing some. The table records about 15,000 clones, roughly 84% of them present only once. Control samples came 1 year after myeloablative marrow transplants with methotrexate plus calcineurin inhibitor. Material: PBMCs, obtained after an allogeneic stem cell transplant with a calcineurin inhibitor and methotrexate. Every receptor here comes from a male patient in his fifties who received an allogeneic stem cell transplant from an unrelated donor, was CMV-positive, and had chronic GVHD only. Some T cells may arise from the graft donor.

This clone was picked up a small number of times. This sequence joins TRBV10-3 and TRBJ1-1; 9 nucleotides align to TRBD1. The CDR3 totals 13 residues. The J segment lost 0 bases and the V segment lost 10 bases, leaving 3 bases of the junction unmatched. CDR1 is ENHRY, CDR2 SYGVKD, per germline. For the CDR3, the DNA is TGTGCCACCCGACAGGGGGTGAACACTGAAGCTTTCTTT. Translation gives CATRQGVNTEAFF.

This clone occurred a few times. The V and J genes are TRBV21-1 and TRBJ2-7; the tabulated D call, TRBD2, remains unverified against the DNA. TRBV21-1 is listed as a pseudogene. CDR3 size: 14 residues. The CDR3 nucleotides read TGTGCCAGCAGCAAAGATGAGTGTGAGGGCGAGCAGTACTTC. Protein sequence: CASSKDECEGEQYF.

V usage is TRBV19 and J usage is TRBJ2-5, with TRBD1 as a possible D gene (5 bases). The CDR3 has 11 amino acids. CDR1 is LNHDA, CDR2 SQIVND, per germline (reference sequence). With 8 bases removed from V and 5 bases from J, the gap between germline ends came to 9 bases. The CDR3 region has the DNA TGTGCCAGTTCTCAGGGCGAGACCCAGTACTTC. Translated: CASSQGETQYF.

The chain combines TRBV27 with TRBJ2-7, with TRBD1 identical over 10 bases. Trimming cost V 5 bases and J 7 bases; bases outside gene matches: 11. The CDR3 contains 15 residues. The germline gives CDR1 MNHEY, CDR2 SMNVEV (reference sequence). CDR3 nucleotides: TGTGCCAGCAGTCCTCCGGACAGGGGGGGACGAGAGCAGTACTTC. Protein: CASSPPDRGGREQYF.

The genes are TRBV11-3 and TRBJ2-5, with TRBD2 matching over 8 bases. The DNA matches TRBJ2-7 better at its end, which makes the J call doubtful. The CDR3 extends over 15 amino acids. The germline CDR1 and CDR2 sequences are SGHNT and YENEEA. This chain's CDR3 is CASSLTSGLTYEQYF. The CDR3 bases are TGTGCCAGCAGCTTAACTAGCGGTCTTACCTACGAGCAGTACTTC.

The J gene is TRBJ2-7, the V gene TRBV29-1, with 10 bases identical to TRBD2. Unmatched junction bases numbered 0, after V lost 4 bases and J lost 0 bases. The CDR3 length is 13 residues. The germline CDR1 and CDR2 sequences are SQVTM and ANQGSEA. The CDR3 DNA follows: TGCAGCGTTGCTAGCGGGAGCTCCTACGAGCAGTACTTC. Encoded protein: CSVASGSSYEQYF.

Concerning this clone itself: One end of the junction fails to match germline, which may point to a read error. Other DNA sequences in this specimen translate into the identical CDR3. The V call is TRBV7-9, the J call TRBJ1-1; a weak D match, TRBD1 (6 bases). The germline gives CDR1 SEHNR, CDR2 FQNEAQ (reference sequence). The CDR3 is made up of 14 amino acids. As DNA, the CDR3 is TGTGCCAGCAGCTTATGGGCGGGGGGCACTGAGGCTTTCTTT. This codes for CASSLWAGGTEAFF.

The J gene is TRBJ2-7, the V gene TRBV5-4, with 9 bases lining up with TRBD1. The CDR3 runs 16 residues. CDR1 SGHNT and CDR2 YYREEE come from the germline V gene (reference sequence). The V gene end was trimmed by 3 bases and the J gene end by 3 bases; junction bases not matched to a gene: 10. Here the CDR3 DNA reads TGTGCCAGCAGCTCCGGGGCCTCGGGACAGGGCTACGAGCAGTACTTC. It encodes CASSSGASGQGYEQYF. Together with reference TRBV5-4 and TRBJ2-7, the CDR3 gives the full variable domain: ETGVTQSPTHLIKTRGQQVTLRCSSQSGHNTVSWYQQALGQGPQFIFQYYREEENGRGNFPPRFSGLQFPNYSSELNVNALELDDSALYLCASSSGASGQGYEQYFGPGTRLTVT.

V gene TRBV5-6 combines with J gene TRBJ1-2, with TRBD1 as a possible D gene (6 bases). Deletions cut 4 bases from V and 8 bases from J, with 9 bases between. The CDR3 sequence is 11 residues long. Per germline, CDR1 SGHDT and CDR2 YYEEEE. The CDR3 protein is CASSETGGYTF. Written as DNA, the CDR3 is TGTGCCAGCAGCGAAACAGGGGGCTACACCTTC.

This sequence joins TRBV14 and TRBJ2-7, with D perhaps TRBD1 (6 bases). V lost 1 base and J lost 5, with 12 bases in between. The germline gives CDR1 SGHDN, CDR2 FVKESK. The CDR3 contains 14 residues. CDR3 coding DNA: TGTGCCAGCAGCCAAGTGGAACAGGGCCACGAGCAGTACTTC. Amino acid sequence: CASSQVEQGHEQYF.

This rearrangement joins TRBV5-4 to TRBJ1-2, with D possibly matching TRBD1 (6 bases). V lost 3 bases and J 7 bases, leaving 10 bases between the germline ends. The CDR3 is 12 residues long. Germline V lookup: CDR1 SGHNT, CDR2 YYREEE (reference sequence). The CDR3 region is CASSSYRAGYTF. CDR3 in DNA: TGTGCCAGCAGCTCCTACAGGGCTGGCTACACCTTC.

This chain links TRBV29-1 with TRBJ1-2, with D uncertain. The CDR3 is 13 amino acids. Trimming cost V 3 bases and J 0 bases, with 8 bases left between them. The germline V gene has CDR1 SQVTM and CDR2 ANQGSEA. Written as DNA, the CDR3 is TGCAGCGTTGAGAGGACTTCTAACTATGGCTACACCTTC. The encoded protein is CSVERTSNYGYTF.

The gene calls are TRBV6-1 and TRBJ1-5, with D tentatively TRBD1 (5 bases). V lost 3 bases and J 7 bases, leaving 22 bases between the germline ends. The CDR3 runs 17 residues. Per the germline V gene, CDR1 is MNHNS and CDR2 is SASEGT. The CDR3 region has the DNA TGTGCCAGCAGTGATTTACTTGGCGCGCAGGGCAGGCAGCCCCAGCATTTT. Protein sequence: CASSDLLGAQGRQPQHF.

The chain combines TRBV19 with TRBJ2-1; 9 bases line up with TRBD2. The CDR3 is made up of 18 amino acids. Germline V CDR1 and CDR2: LNHDA, SQIVND (reference sequence). V lost 1 base, J lost 7 bases, and 14 bases stayed unmatched. CDR3 residues: CASSIAASGAGGLNEQFF. Written as DNA, the CDR3 is TGTGCCAGTAGTATAGCAGCATCTGGAGCGGGGGGCCTTAATGAGCAGTTCTTC.

V gene TRBV29-1 combines with J gene TRBJ1-1; weak D call: TRBD1 (5 bases). The CDR3 length is 12 residues. Germline V gene sequence: CDR1 SQVTM, CDR2 ANQGSEA. With 7 bases removed from V and 6 bases from J, the gap between germline ends came to 15 bases. CDR3 nucleotides: TGCAGCGCGGCGGGGGTTCAGGCTGAAGCTTTCTTT. The encoded protein is CSAAGVQAEAFF.

The J gene is TRBJ1-6, the V gene TRBV5-1; no clear D. This CDR3 spans 16 amino acids. The germline V gene encodes CDR1 SGHRS and CDR2 YFSETQ. The V end was cut by 4 bases, the J end by 0 bases, with 11 bases between. The CDR3, as DNA: TGCGCCAGCAGCGAGCGGGGAAGCTCCTATAATTCACCCCTCCACTTT. Protein product: CASSERGSSYNSPLHF.

This clone was detected only a few times. This chain connects TRBV4-1 to TRBJ1-6; a possible D gene is TRBD1 (6 bases). Deletions cut 5 bases from V and 10 bases from J, with 15 bases between. The germline CDR1 and CDR2 sequences are MGHRA and YSYEKL. The CDR3 consists of 14 residues. The CDR3 here is CASSTRQEGSPLHF. As DNA, the CDR3 is TGCGCCAGCAGCACTCGACAGGAAGGATCACCCCTCCACTTT.

The chain recombines TRBV6-5 with TRBJ2-7; TRBD1 aligns across 7 bases. V shed 5 bases and J 3 bases; nucleotides not matched to a gene: 7. CDR3 length equals 14 residues. Germline assignment: CDR1 MNHEY and CDR2 SVGAGI. The CDR3 protein is CASSAETGFYEQYF. CDR3 sequence (DNA): TGTGCCAGCAGTGCCGAGACAGGGTTCTACGAGCAGTACTTC.

The chain joins TRBV16 to TRBJ2-1; TRBD2 agrees at 8 bases. The CDR3 contains 13 residues. V dropped 0 bases and J dropped 10; count of bases not matched to a gene: 2. Per germline, CDR1 KGHSY and CDR2 FQNENV. The CDR3 DNA is TGTGCCAGCAGCCAATCGCAGCGGGGGGAGCAGTTCTTC. Protein sequence: CASSQSQRGEQFF. The complete variable domain, with remaining parts taken from reference TRBV16 and TRBJ2-1, reads GEEVAQTPKHLVRGEGQKAKLYCAPIKGHSYVFWYQQVLKNEFKFLISFQNENVFDETGMPKERFSAKCLPNSPCSLEIQATKLEDSAVYFCASSQSQRGEQFFGPGTRLTVL.

V and J are TRBV6-1 and TRBJ1-1; 8 bases fit TRBD1. Germline V gives CDR1 MNHNS, CDR2 SASEGT. With V trimmed by 6 bases and J by 4 bases, 7 bases remained unmatched. CDR3 length equals 14 residues. The CDR3 DNA reads as TGTGCCAGCAGGGATCCTACAGGGGGCACTGAAGCTTTCTTT. Its translation is CASRDPTGGTEAFF.

J is TRBJ2-1 and V is TRBV27, with 10 positions matching TRBD2. The germline gives CDR1 MNHEY, CDR2 SMNVEV (reference sequence). The CDR3 is made up of 16 amino acids. V dropped 3 bases and J dropped 2; count of bases not matched to a gene: 4. CDR3 nucleotide sequence: TGTGCCAGCAGTTTCCCAGCGGGAGGGCCCTACAATGAGCAGTTCTTC. Translated: CASSFPAGGPYNEQFF.

This chain links TRBV7-9 with TRBJ2-7; 7 positions agree with TRBD2. The germline CDR1 and CDR2 sequences are SEHNR and FQNEAQ (reference sequence). V was pared by 5 bases and J by 5 bases, with 12 bases of the junction left unmatched. The CDR3 totals 15 residues. The DNA of the CDR3 is TGTGCCAGCAGCCCCCCGGATGGGGGGGAACACGAGCAGTACTTC. Translated, it gives CASSPPDGGEHEQYF.

The chain recombines TRBV28 with TRBJ2-3, with TRBD2 identical over 8 bases. This CDR3 has 15 residues. The germline V gene encodes CDR1 MDHEN and CDR2 SYDVKM. The V gene end was trimmed by 6 bases and the J gene end by 1 base; junction bases not matched to a gene: 6. The CDR3 DNA follows: TGTGCCAGCAGAACCGGGACTAGGGGCACAGATACGCAGTATTTT. This translates into CASRTGTRGTDTQYF.

This clone was recorded once. V gene TRBV5-1 combines with J gene TRBJ1-1; possibly TRBD1 for D (6 bases). The CDR3 is 14 residues long. Germline V CDR1 and CDR2: SGHRS, YFSETQ. V lost 1 base and J lost 3, with 10 bases in between. CDR3 amino acids: CASSLLPGDTEAFF. CDR3 DNA sequence: TGCGCCAGCAGCTTGCTTCCAGGGGACACTGAAGCTTTCTTT. The complete variable domain, with remaining parts taken from reference TRBV5-1 and TRBJ1-1, reads KAGVTQTPRYLIKTRGQQVTLSCSPISGHRSVSWYQQTPGQGLQFLFEYFSETQRNKGNFPGRFSGRQFSNSRSEMNVSTLELGDSALYLCASSLLPGDTEAFFGQGTRLTVV.

This clone was seen once. The chain carries TRBV27 and TRBJ1-4; the match to TRBD1 covers 8 bases. CDR1 MNHEY and CDR2 SMNVEV come from the germline V gene (reference sequence). This CDR3 is built from 13 residues. The V gene end was trimmed by 5 bases and the J gene end by 13 bases; junction bases not matched to a gene: 9. This CDR3 is CASSPYQGTGLFF. CDR3 coding DNA: TGTGCCAGCAGTCCCTACCAAGGGACAGGACTGTTTTTT. Complete variable domain (other parts from reference TRBV27 and TRBJ1-4): EAQVTQNPRYLITVTGKKLTVTCSQNMNHEYMSWYRQDPGLGLRQIYYSMNVEVTDKGDVPEGYKVSRKEKRNFPLILESPSPNQTSLYFCASSPYQGTGLFFGSGTQLSVL.

The chain has TRBV28 and TRBJ2-3, with 8 bases matching TRBD1. V was pared by 5 bases and J by 2 bases, with 18 bases of the junction left unmatched. CDR3 length: 19 amino acids. Germline values: CDR1 MDHEN, CDR2 SYDVKM. The CDR3 region has the DNA TGTGCCAGCAGTCTCATTTCGAAAAGGGGACAGGACCCCACAGATACGCAGTATTTT. This encodes CASSLISKRGQDPTDTQYF.

As regards this clone: Other DNA sequences in this sample translate to the same CDR3. This chain joins TRBV7-9 and TRBJ1-6; 8 bases match TRBD1. The junction had 17 bases not matched to a gene; V was cut back by 2 bases and J by 8 bases. Germline V CDR1 and CDR2: SEHNR, FQNEAQ (reference sequence). The CDR3 extends over 19 amino acids. This CDR3 reads CASSLSLWSTGAADSPLHF. The CDR3 nucleotides are TGTGCCAGCAGCTTATCCCTCTGGTCGACAGGGGCCGCAGATTCACCCCTCCACTTT.

This clone was observed once. CDR3 coding DNA: TGTGCCACCAGATCGATGGGGACTATGGGGGAGACCCAGTACTTC. Residues: CATRSMGTMGETQYF. The rearrangement links TRBV2 to TRBJ2-5, with 7 bases fitting TRBD2. The CDR3 is 15 amino acids. Germline loops: CDR1 SNHLY, CDR2 FYNNEI. After removal of 10 bases from V and 5 bases from J, the junction contained 16 bases not matched to a gene.

The chain is built from TRBV5-4 and TRBJ2-7; D may be TRBD2 (7 bases). Looked up from germline, CDR1 is SGHNT and CDR2 is YYREEE (reference sequence). The CDR3 runs to 15 residues. V lost 5 bases to trimming and J lost 0 bases, with 15 bases between them. The CDR3 reads CASSLGGASSYEQYF. The CDR3 bases are TGTGCCAGCAGTTTAGGGGGGGCCAGCTCCTACGAGCAGTACTTC.